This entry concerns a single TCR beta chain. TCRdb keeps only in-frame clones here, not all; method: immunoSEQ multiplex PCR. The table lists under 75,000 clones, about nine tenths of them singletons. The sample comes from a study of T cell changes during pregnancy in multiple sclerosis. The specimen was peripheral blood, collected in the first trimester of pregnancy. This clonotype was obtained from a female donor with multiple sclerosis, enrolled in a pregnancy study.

The CDR3 region is CASSREGRGSNEKLFF. The CDR3 DNA reads TGTGCCAGCAGCAGGGAGGGCCGGGGTTCAAATGAAAAACTGTTTTTT. The V and J genes are TRBV9 and TRBJ1-4; D remains unclear. Per the germline V gene, CDR1 is SGDLS and CDR2 is YYNGEE. The CDR3 length is 16 residues. V was shortened by 4 bases and J by 5 bases, with 18 bases between the two germline ends.